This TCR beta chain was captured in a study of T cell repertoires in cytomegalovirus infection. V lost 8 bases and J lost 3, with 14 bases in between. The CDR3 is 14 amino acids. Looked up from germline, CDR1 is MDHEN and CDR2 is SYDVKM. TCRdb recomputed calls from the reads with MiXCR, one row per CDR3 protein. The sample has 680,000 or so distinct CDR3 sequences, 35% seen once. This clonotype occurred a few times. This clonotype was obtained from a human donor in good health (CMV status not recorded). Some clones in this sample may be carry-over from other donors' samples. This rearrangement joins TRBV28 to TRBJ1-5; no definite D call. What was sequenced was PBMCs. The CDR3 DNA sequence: TGTGCCAGCGGACCCTGGGCAGTCAATCAGCCCCAGCATTTT. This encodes CASGPWAVNQPQHF.